Listed below are T cell receptor beta chains from one sample, sequenced in a study of blood T cell repertoires in COVID-19. The assay was immunoSEQ multiplex PCR, and TCRdb's table has in-frame clones only and misses some. The sample includes some 100,000 clones, 81% of them seen just once. The sequenced sample consisted of peripheral blood. These receptors all stem from an older man with active or convalescent COVID-19. Each CDR3 is given with its conserved first and last residue. The order of the fields is J gene, V gene, D gene, CDR3 protein. D genes are given only for firm matches.

>TRBJ1-2|TRBV15|TRBD1
CATSRDRGLNGYTF
>TRBJ1-1|TRBV29-1|NA
CSVDQGMVIGNTEAFF
>TRBJ2-7|TRBV7-2|TRBD1
CASSSGWDRGRLLYF
>TRBJ1-4|TRBV7-8|NA
CASSLLGAVNEKLFF
>TRBJ2-3|TRBV4-1|TRBD2
CASSQQRGITDTQYF
>TRBJ2-3|TRBV11-2|NA
CASNDRTSTDTQYF
>TRBJ1-1|TRBV28|NA
CASSLHAQGMRLTTEAFF
>TRBJ1-2|TRBV6-2/TRBV6-3|TRBD1
CASSYTGTGFYGYTF
>TRBJ1-1|TRBV27|NA
CASSLSGTGRGTEAFF
>TRBJ2-3|TRBV5-4|NA
CASSGQVSAGVDTQYF
>TRBJ2-2|TRBV7-7|TRBD2
CASSFNSGENTGELFF
>TRBJ1-2|TRBV25-1|NA
CASSSPGSYGYTF
>TRBJ1-3|TRBV11-2|TRBD1
CASSSTRQGFSGNTIYF
>TRBJ2-5|TRBV30|NA
CAWSLSRETQYF
>TRBJ1-2|TRBV5-6|NA
CASSGGWGTGYGYTF
>TRBJ1-5|TRBV28|NA
CACSGGTERVNQPQHF
>TRBJ1-2|TRBV5-4|TRBD1
CASSLGLGDSAYYGYTF
>TRBJ2-7|TRBV5-8|NA
CASSLGRVHEQYF
>TRBJ2-2|TRBV29-1|TRBD2
CSVGSGGYTGELFF
>TRBJ1-3|TRBV12-3/TRBV12-4|NA
CASSATEGYTIYF
>TRBJ2-7|TRBV19|NA
CASSRAAYYEQYF
>TRBJ2-5|TRBV7-3|TRBD2
CASSPTAGKFETQYF
>TRBJ1-1|TRBV5-1|NA
CASSSGQPNTEAFF
>TRBJ1-2|TRBV11-1|NA
CASTRRADLGYTF
>TRBJ2-1|TRBV4-1|TRBD2
CASSPRTSGGRGEQFF
>TRBJ1-5|TRBV5-6|NA
CASSLRQNQPQHF
>TRBJ2-7|TRBV27|TRBD1
CASSFGTGGAYEQYF
>TRBJ2-1|TRBV3-1/TRBV3-2|NA
CASSPSGGEQFF
>TRBJ2-1|TRBV5-1|NA
CASHRNNEQFF
>TRBJ2-3|TRBV27|TRBD2
CASSRRSSGGGTDTQYF
>TRBJ2-2|TRBV3-1/TRBV3-2|NA
CASSQAAGWPGELFF
>TRBJ2-2|TRBV28|NA
CASRPPAQGTGELFF
>TRBJ1-5|TRBV30|NA
CAWSVGTLEGSNQPQHF
>TRBJ1-5|TRBV6-5|NA
CASRASGTVQPQHF
>TRBJ1-6|TRBV18|NA
CASSPESSHSPLHF
>TRBJ1-2|TRBV18|NA
CASSPPMEGSGYTF
>TRBJ1-5|TRBV6-6|NA
CASSLTKRGQPQHF
>TRBJ2-1|TRBV5-4|NA
CASSWGPAREEDEQFF
>TRBJ2-3|TRBV24-1|NA
CATSRQYPDTQYF
>TRBJ2-3|TRBV5-6|TRBD2
CASSFNLAGLTTDTQYF